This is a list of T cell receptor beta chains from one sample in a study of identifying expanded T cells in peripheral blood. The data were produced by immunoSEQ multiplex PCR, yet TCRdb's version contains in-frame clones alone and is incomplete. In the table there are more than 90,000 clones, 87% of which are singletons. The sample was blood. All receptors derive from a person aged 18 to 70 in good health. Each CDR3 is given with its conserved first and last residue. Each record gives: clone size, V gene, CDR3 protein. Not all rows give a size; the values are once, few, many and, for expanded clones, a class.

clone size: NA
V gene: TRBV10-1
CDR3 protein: CASRQGPYNEQFF

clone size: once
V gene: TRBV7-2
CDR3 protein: CASSLIQPSTYEQYF

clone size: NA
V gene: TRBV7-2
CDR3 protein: CASSLVGGGAGGELFF

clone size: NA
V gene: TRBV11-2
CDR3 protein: CASSLVRDPYGYTF

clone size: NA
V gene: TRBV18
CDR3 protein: CASSPLNRDHLHF

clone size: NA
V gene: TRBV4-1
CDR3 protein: CASSQAERGGQPQHF

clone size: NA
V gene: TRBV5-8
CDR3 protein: CASSWGTTGNQPQHF

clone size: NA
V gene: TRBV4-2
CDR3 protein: CASSQAAERATYNEQFF

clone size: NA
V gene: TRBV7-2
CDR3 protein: CASLRTGGNSGELFF

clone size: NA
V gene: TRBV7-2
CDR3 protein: CASSLDRQFVGYTF

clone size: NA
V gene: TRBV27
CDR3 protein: CASSRGQGSVGYTF

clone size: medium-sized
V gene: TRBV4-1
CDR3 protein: CASSPSDDQGGNIQYF

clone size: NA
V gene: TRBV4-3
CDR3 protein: CASSQTEGTNEKLFF

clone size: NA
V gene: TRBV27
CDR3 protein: CASSWERGSYEQYF

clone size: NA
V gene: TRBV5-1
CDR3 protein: CASSDVGTGDEQYF

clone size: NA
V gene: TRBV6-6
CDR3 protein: CASTPFGTSSYEQYF

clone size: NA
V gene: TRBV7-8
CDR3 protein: CASSHSTGGLWANEKLFF

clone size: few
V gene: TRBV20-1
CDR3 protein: CSASSTAEAFF

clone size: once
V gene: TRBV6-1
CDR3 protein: CASSVPQGSGELFF

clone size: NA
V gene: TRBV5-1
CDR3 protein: CASSLGDWTPNEKLFF

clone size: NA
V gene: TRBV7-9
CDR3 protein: CASSPNHGTGGDYGYTF

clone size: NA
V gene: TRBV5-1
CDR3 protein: CASSLWGQGLDEDEQYF

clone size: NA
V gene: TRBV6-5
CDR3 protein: CASSSPQGREQYF

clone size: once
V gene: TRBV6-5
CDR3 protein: CASSYTGATEAFF

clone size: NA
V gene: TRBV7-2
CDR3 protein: CASSLAFTEAFF

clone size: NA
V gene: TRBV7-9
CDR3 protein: CASSLRSGPSTDTQYF

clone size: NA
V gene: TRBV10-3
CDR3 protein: CAISGRSSTDTQYF

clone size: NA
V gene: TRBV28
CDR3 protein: CASTGGHRDTQYF

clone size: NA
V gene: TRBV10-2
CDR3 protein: CASSGRSGGGSGEQFF

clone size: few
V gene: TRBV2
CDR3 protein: CASSWARGDNSPLHF

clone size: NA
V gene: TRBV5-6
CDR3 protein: CASSPRTVRTGNTIYF

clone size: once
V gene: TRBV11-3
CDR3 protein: CASSLFRSGELFF

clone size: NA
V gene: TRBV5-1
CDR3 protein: CASSLQGSTEAFF

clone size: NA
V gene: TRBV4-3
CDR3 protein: CASSQGRDIPRGYTF

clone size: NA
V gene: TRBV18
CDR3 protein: CASSLGQGAREQYF

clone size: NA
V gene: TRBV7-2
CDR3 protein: CASSLNGAGREKLFF

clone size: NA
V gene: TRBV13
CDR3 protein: CASSRRTSGLPYEQYF

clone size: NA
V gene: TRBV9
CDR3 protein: CASSIGGVQETQYF

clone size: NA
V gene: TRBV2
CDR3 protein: CASHRGSSYEQYF

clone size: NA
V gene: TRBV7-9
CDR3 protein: CASSVTSYNEQFF

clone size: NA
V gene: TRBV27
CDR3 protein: CASSSGTYNSPLHF